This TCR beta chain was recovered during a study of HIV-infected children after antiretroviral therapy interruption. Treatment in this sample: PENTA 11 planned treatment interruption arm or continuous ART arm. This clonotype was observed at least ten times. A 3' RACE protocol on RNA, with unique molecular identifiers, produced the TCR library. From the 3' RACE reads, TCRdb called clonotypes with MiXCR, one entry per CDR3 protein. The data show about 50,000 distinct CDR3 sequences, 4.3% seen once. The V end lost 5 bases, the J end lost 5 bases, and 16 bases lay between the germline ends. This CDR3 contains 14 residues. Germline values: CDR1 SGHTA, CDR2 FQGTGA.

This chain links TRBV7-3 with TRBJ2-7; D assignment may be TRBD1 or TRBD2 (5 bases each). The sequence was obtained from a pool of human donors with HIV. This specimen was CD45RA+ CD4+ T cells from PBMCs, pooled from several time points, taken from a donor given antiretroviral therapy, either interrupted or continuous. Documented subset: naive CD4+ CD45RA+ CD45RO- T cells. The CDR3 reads CASSPNGRGDEQYF. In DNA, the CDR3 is TGTGCCAGCAGCCCCAACGGGCGAGGGGACGAGCAGTACTTC. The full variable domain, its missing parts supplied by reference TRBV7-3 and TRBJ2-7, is GAGVSQTPSNKVTEKGKYVELRCDPISGHTALYWYRQSLGQGPEFLIYFQGTGAADDSGLPNDRFFAVRPEGSVSTLKIQRTERGDSAVYLCASSPNGRGDEQYFGPGTRLTVT.